This passage covers 22 T cell receptor beta chains from one sample sequenced in a study of cytomegalovirus exposure and HLA in healthy donors. In the PCR, 60 Vbeta and 13 Jbeta primers were used. Produced via immunoSEQ multiplex PCR; TCRdb's table is partial and in-frame only. Here the sample spans roughly 97,000 clones, around 81% being singletons. The specimen sequenced was PBMCs. These receptors were collected from a man aged 40-50 years in good health and CMV-seropositive.

V and J are TRBV7-9 and TRBJ1-5; TRBD1 aligns across 10 bases. Looked up from germline, CDR1 is SEHNR and CDR2 is FQNEAQ (reference sequence). The CDR3 sequence is 16 residues long. Germline trimming cut 4 bases from V and 2 bases from J; bases unmatched to any gene: 5. DNA for the CDR3: TGTGCCAGCAGCTCCGGGACAGGGGTTGGCAATCAGCCCCAGCATTTT. This translates into CASSSGTGVGNQPQHF.

This chain joins TRBV19 and TRBJ1-1; possible D gene TRBD1, 6 bases. Trimming removed 6 bases from V and 4 bases from J, with 18 bases in between. Per germline, CDR1 LNHDA and CDR2 SQIVND (reference sequence). The CDR3 covers 15 residues. The CDR3 loop is CASSQQGRGGTEAFF. CDR3 bases: TGTGCCAGTAGCCAACAGGGTCGAGGGGGCACTGAAGCTTTCTTT.

The chain recombines TRBV5-1 with TRBJ1-4, with D possibly matching TRBD1 (6 bases). The germline V gene has CDR1 SGHRS and CDR2 YFSETQ. Trimming took 4 bases from V and 8 from J, leaving 15 bases between them. This CDR3 has 14 amino acids. The CDR3 reads CASSRSGGDEKLFF. In DNA, the CDR3 is TGCGCCAGCAGCAGGAGCGGGGGCGACGAAAAACTGTTTTTT.

The DNA for the CDR3 is TGTGCCAGCAGCGAACCGGGGGGTTCGGGCTACACCTTC. As protein: CASSEPGGSGYTF. The chain carries TRBV13 and TRBJ1-2; possible D gene TRBD1, 5 bases. Germline V gives CDR1 PRHDT, CDR2 FYEKMQ (reference sequence). V was clipped by 5 bases and J by 8 bases, with 15 bases between them. CDR3 size: 13 residues.

The table lists this clone with a count of one. The chain employs TRBV9 and TRBJ2-1; 9 bases fit TRBD2. The trim removed 3 bases at V and 2 bases at J, leaving 3 bases unmatched. The CDR3 is 15 amino acids. The germline CDR1 and CDR2 sequences are SGDLS and YYNGEE. CDR3 nucleotides: TGTGCCAGCAGCGCCCGGACTAGCGCCTACAATGAGCAGTTCTTC. Its translation: CASSARTSAYNEQFF.

The chain recombines TRBV15 with TRBJ2-7, with 8 bases matching TRBD1. Trimming at V came to 3 bases and at J to 7 bases, leaving 11 bases not matched to a gene. The CDR3 length is 15 residues. Germline lookup yields CDR1 LNHNV and CDR2 YYDKDF (reference sequence). The CDR3 DNA reads TGTGCCACCAGCAGGGACAGGGCCGGAGACGGGGAGCAGTACTTC. It is translated as CATSRDRAGDGEQYF. The full variable domain, with the rest looked up from reference TRBV15 and TRBJ2-7, is DAMVIQNPRYQVTQFGKPVTLSCSQTLNHNVMYWYQQKSSQAPKLLFHYYDKDFNNEADTPDNFQSRRPNTSFCFLDIRSPGLGDTAMYLCATSRDRAGDGEQYFGPGTRLTVT.

The V and J genes are TRBV19 and TRBJ2-3; TRBD1 is a possible D gene (5 bases). CDR3 length equals 14 residues. The germline V gene encodes CDR1 LNHDA and CDR2 SQIVND (reference sequence). V lost 9 bases and J lost 4, with 17 bases in between. The CDR3 DNA reads TGTGCCAGCAATGGCAGGGTGTCCCCAGATACGCAGTATTTT. Its translation: CASNGRVSPDTQYF.

V and J are TRBV9 and TRBJ2-7; TRBD2 agrees at 12 bases. The ends lost 4 bases at V and 1 base at J; junction bases unmatched: 9. This CDR3 has 17 amino acids. From germline, CDR1 is SGDLS and CDR2 YYNGEE. The CDR3 DNA is TGTGCCAGCAGCACCGGACTAGCGGGGCAAGGATCCTACGAGCAGTACTTC. This gives the protein CASSTGLAGQGSYEQYF.

This clone was counted once. This chain joins TRBV6-1 and TRBJ2-6, with D tentatively TRBD1 (6 bases). V was pared by 5 bases and J by 0 bases, with 8 bases between. This CDR3 has 15 amino acids. Per the germline V gene, CDR1 is MNHNS and CDR2 is SASEGT. CDR3: CASSRQASGANVLTF. The CDR3 nucleotides read TGTGCCAGCAGTAGACAGGCCTCTGGGGCCAACGTCCTGACTTTC.

The chain couples TRBV5-1 to TRBJ1-4, with 9 bases lining up with TRBD1. The germline CDR1 and CDR2 sequences are SGHRS and YFSETQ. CDR3 length: 15 amino acids. Trimming cost V 4 bases and J 6 bases; bases outside gene matches: 7. The CDR3 loop is CASSTGQGRDEKLFF. CDR3 coding DNA: TGCGCCAGCAGCACGGGACAGGGAAGGGATGAAAAACTGTTTTTT.

The rearrangement uses TRBV5-4 and TRBJ1-1; maybe TRBD1 (6 bases). The CDR3 is 16 amino acids. Looked up from germline, CDR1 is SGHNT and CDR2 is YYREEE (reference sequence). Trimming stripped 4 bases from V and 3 bases from J, with 19 bases between. The CDR3 DNA follows: TGTGCCAGCAGCCCCCGAGCTGGGGGCGCGGACACTGAAGCTTTCTTT. As protein: CASSPRAGGADTEAFF.

The chain couples TRBV6-1 to TRBJ2-1, with D hard to call. Trimming took off 1 base at V and 0 bases at J, with 13 bases between the two ends. Germline V gene lookup returns CDR1 MNHNS and CDR2 SASEGT. The CDR3 contains 17 residues. DNA for the CDR3: TGTGCCAGCAGTGAAGGGCCACCTCCCAGCTCCTACAATGAGCAGTTCTTC. Translating gives CASSEGPPPSSYNEQFF.

The chain links TRBV5-1 to TRBJ1-4, with 8 bases lining up with TRBD1. The CDR3 has 15 amino acids. The trim removed 4 bases at V and 5 bases at J, leaving 7 bases unmatched. CDR1 and CDR2 (germline): SGHRS, YFSETQ. CDR3 DNA: TGCGCCAGCAGCATCGACAGGGGCAACAATGAAAAACTGTTTTTT. This translates into CASSIDRGNNEKLFF.

For the CDR3, the DNA is TGTGCCAGCCTCGAATTCAGGAACACTGAAGCTTTCTTT. It is translated as CASLEFRNTEAFF. The chain links TRBV11-2 to TRBJ1-1; no definite D call. This CDR3 region has 13 residues. Trimming left V 8 bases short and J 1 base short, with 11 bases between. Germline CDR1 SGHAT, CDR2 FQNNGV.

This chain uses TRBV9 with TRBJ1-2; 7 nucleotides match TRBD1. The CDR3 has 15 amino acids. The germline CDR1 and CDR2 sequences are SGDLS and YYNGEE. Losses at the gene ends were 7 bases for V and 4 bases for J; bases not matched to a gene: 13. The CDR3 DNA reads TGTGCCAGCGGCTCGGGAGGGGGCACTGGCTATGGCTACACCTTC. Translating it yields CASGSGGGTGYGYTF.

This chain uses TRBV7-9 with TRBJ2-6; D unresolved. This CDR3 is built from 15 residues. Germline V gives CDR1 SEHNR, CDR2 FQNEAQ (reference sequence). The germline V and J ends were trimmed by 1 base and 0 bases, with 4 bases remaining between them. Here the CDR3 DNA reads TGTGCCAGCAGCTTAGAGCCCTCTGGGGCCAACGTCCTGACTTTC. Translation: CASSLEPSGANVLTF.

The chain combines TRBV5-1 with TRBJ2-3; tentatively, D is TRBD1 (5 bases). The CDR3 loop spans 14 amino acids. Trimming took off 0 bases at V and 2 bases at J, with 7 bases between the two ends. Germline V gene data show CDR1 as SGHRS and CDR2 as YFSETQ. CDR3 nucleotides: TGCGCCAGCAGCTTGGGACAGAACACAGATACGCAGTATTTT. Translated: CASSLGQNTDTQYF. The full variable domain, with the rest looked up from reference TRBV5-1 and TRBJ2-3, is KAGVTQTPRYLIKTRGQQVTLSCSPISGHRSVSWYQQTPGQGLQFLFEYFSETQRNKGNFPGRFSGRQFSNSRSEMNVSTLELGDSALYLCASSLGQNTDTQYFGPGTRLTVL.

This clone was picked up one time. The genes are TRBV7-9 and TRBJ1-1; the D gene is possibly TRBD1 (5 bases). V shed 7 bases and J shed 3 bases, with 6 bases lying between them. The CDR3 sequence is 11 residues long. CDR1 is SEHNR and CDR2 is FQNEAQ in the germline V gene (reference sequence). CDR3 nucleotides: TGTGCCAGCACCAGGGACACTGAAGCTTTCTTT. Amino acid sequence: CASTRDTEAFF.

This clone has a single count. CDR3 coding DNA: TGTGCCAGCAGCTCCACCAAAGCTTCCGAGCAGTACTTC. It is translated as CASSSTKASEQYF. The V and J genes are TRBV7-2 and TRBJ2-7; no firm D call. The CDR3 loop spans 13 amino acids. CDR1 SGHTA and CDR2 FQGNSA come from the germline V gene. V dropped 4 bases and J dropped 6 bases, with 13 bases sitting between them.

The gene calls are TRBV6-6 and TRBJ1-4; D not certain. V gave up 2 bases and J gave up 5 bases, with 12 bases separating them. The V gene's germline CDR1 is MNHNY and CDR2 SVGAGI (reference sequence). This CDR3 has 15 residues. Here the CDR3 reads CASSYGRGGNEKLFF. In DNA, the CDR3 is TGTGCCAGCAGTTACGGTCGAGGCGGAAATGAAAAACTGTTTTTT.

V gene TRBV10-1 combines with J gene TRBJ2-7; TRBD2 matches at 10 bases. Germline assignment: CDR1 WNHNN and CDR2 SYGVQD (reference sequence). The CDR3 length is 16 residues. Losses at the gene ends were 4 bases for V and 5 bases for J; bases not matched to a gene: 11. CDR3 region: CASSGSGLAGVHEQYF. CDR3 sequence (DNA): TGCGCCAGCAGTGGTTCCGGGCTAGCGGGAGTCCACGAGCAGTACTTC.

This clone appeared once. The chain has TRBV25-1 and TRBJ2-7; 7 bases are a match to TRBD2. The CDR3 extends over 13 amino acids. V lost 4 bases and J lost 2; bases outside the gene matches: 2. From germline, CDR1 is MGHDK and CDR2 SYGVNS. CDR3 sequence: CASSVGGAYEQYF. The CDR3, as DNA: TGTGCCAGCAGTGTGGGGGGGGCCTACGAGCAGTACTTC.